Below are 9 T cell receptor beta chains sequenced from a single sample in a study of blood T cell repertoires in COVID-19. Assay used: immunoSEQ multiplex PCR; TCRdb lists only in-frame clones, some missing. This sample has roughly 80,000 clones, with about 78% found just once. Material: peripheral blood. These receptors were obtained from a human donor in a cohort sampled during active COVID-19.

In this sample, this clone turned up a few times. The genes are TRBV30 and TRBJ1-1; TRBD1 aligns across 8 bases. Per the germline V gene, CDR1 is GTSNPN and CDR2 is SVGIG (reference sequence). This CDR3 has 14 amino acids. The ends lost 8 bases at V and 2 bases at J; junction bases unmatched: 10. The CDR3 loop is CALHQGAGNTEAFF. In DNA, the CDR3 is TGTGCCCTCCATCAGGGGGCGGGTAACACTGAAGCTTTCTTT.

This clone occurred a few times. The V and J genes are TRBV25-1 and TRBJ1-6; D not certain. This CDR3 has 15 amino acids. Trimming removed 2 bases from V and 10 bases from J, with 15 bases in between. CDR1 is MGHDK, CDR2 SYGVNS, per germline. DNA for the CDR3: TGTGCCAGCAGTGAACGCCGTGGAGAATACTCACCCCTCCACTTT. Encoded protein: CASSERRGEYSPLHF.

The chain employs TRBV25-1 and TRBJ1-3; D is unresolved. Deletions cut 1 base from V and 0 bases from J, with 10 bases between. Germline V gives CDR1 MGHDK, CDR2 SYGVNS. This CDR3 region has 16 residues. CDR3 in amino acids: CASSESHSYSGNTIYF. The CDR3 nucleotides read TGTGCCAGCAGTGAATCGCACAGCTACTCTGGAAACACCATATATTTT.

V is TRBV19 and J is TRBJ2-5; tentatively, D is TRBD2 (5 bases). This CDR3 comprises 13 residues. Germline lookup yields CDR1 LNHDA and CDR2 SQIVND (reference sequence). The germline V and J ends were trimmed by 8 bases and 1 base, with 11 bases remaining between them. Written as DNA, the CDR3 is TGTGCCAGTCGCCCTAGCCCCCAAGAGACCCAGTACTTC. It specifies CASRPSPQETQYF.

The rearrangement links TRBV30 to TRBJ2-3, with 9 bases identical to TRBD1. Per germline, CDR1 GTSNPN and CDR2 SVGIG (reference sequence). J lost 3 bases, V lost 0 bases, and 10 bases had no gene match. This CDR3 is built from 17 residues. CDR3: CAWSVGTGKLSTDTQYF. The CDR3 region has the DNA TGTGCCTGGAGTGTGGGGACAGGGAAACTTTCTACAGATACGCAGTATTTT.

V and J are TRBV4-1 and TRBJ2-1, with a tentative D call TRBD2 (5 bases). Germline V gene lookup returns CDR1 MGHRA and CDR2 YSYEKL. Trimming stripped 2 bases from V and 4 bases from J, with 12 bases between. The CDR3 sequence is 15 residues long. Written as DNA, the CDR3 is TGCGCCAGCAGCCAAAAGGAATCGGGGTACAATGAGCAGTTCTTC. Its protein is CASSQKESGYNEQFF.

This chain joins TRBV24-1 and TRBJ1-5; D remains ambiguous. Trimming removed 5 bases at V and 0 bases at J, with 19 bases between. The CDR3 extends over 18 amino acids. CDR1 KGHDR and CDR2 SFDVKD come from the germline V gene. Written as DNA, the CDR3 is TGTGCCACCAGTGGCCCCCTACAGCAGCTGTATAGCAATCAGCCCCAGCATTTT. This sequence encodes CATSGPLQQLYSNQPQHF.

The V call is TRBV29-1, the J call TRBJ2-2, with no clear D. CDR1 SQVTM and CDR2 ANQGSEA come from the germline V gene. The V gene lost 4 bases and the J gene lost 6 bases, with 9 bases spanning the gap. This CDR3 has 12 residues. The CDR3 protein is CSVVARPGELFF. The CDR3 nucleotides read TGCAGCGTTGTAGCTCGGCCCGGGGAGCTGTTTTTT.

The chain employs TRBV24-1 and TRBJ2-2; D is uncertain. V lost 5 bases, J lost 0 bases, and 6 bases lay in between. This CDR3 is built from 14 residues. The germline gives CDR1 KGHDR, CDR2 SFDVKD. In DNA form, the CDR3 reads TGTGCCACCAGTGCGAGAGCGAACACCGGGGAGCTGTTTTTT. It translates to CATSARANTGELFF.